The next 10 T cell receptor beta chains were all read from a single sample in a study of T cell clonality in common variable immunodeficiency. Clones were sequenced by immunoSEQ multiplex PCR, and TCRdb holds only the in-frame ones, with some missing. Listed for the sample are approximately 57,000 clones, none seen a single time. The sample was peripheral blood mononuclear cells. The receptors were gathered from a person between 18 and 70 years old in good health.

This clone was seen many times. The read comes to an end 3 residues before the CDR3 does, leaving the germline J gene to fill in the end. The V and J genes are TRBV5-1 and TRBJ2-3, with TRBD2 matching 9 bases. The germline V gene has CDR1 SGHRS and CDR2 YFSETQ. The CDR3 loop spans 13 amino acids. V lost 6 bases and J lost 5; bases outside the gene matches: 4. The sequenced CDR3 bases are TGCGCCAGCAAAGCTAGCGGGGAAGATACG. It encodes CASKASGEDT. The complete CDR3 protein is CASKASGEDTQYF.

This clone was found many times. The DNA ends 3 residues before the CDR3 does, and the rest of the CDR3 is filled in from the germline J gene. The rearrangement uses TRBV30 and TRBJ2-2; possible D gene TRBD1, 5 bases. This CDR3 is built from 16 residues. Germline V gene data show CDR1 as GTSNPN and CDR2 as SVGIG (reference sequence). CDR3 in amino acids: CAWSHYRPTYNEKLFF. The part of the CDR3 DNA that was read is TGTGCCTGGAGTCACTACAGGCCCACCTATAATGAAAAG.

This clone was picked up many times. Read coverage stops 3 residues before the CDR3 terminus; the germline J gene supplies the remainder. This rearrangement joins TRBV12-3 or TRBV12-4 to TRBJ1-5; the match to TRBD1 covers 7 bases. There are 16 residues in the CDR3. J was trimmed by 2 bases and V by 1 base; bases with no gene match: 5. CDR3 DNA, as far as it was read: TGTGCCAGCAGTTTAGGAGACAGGGTTGGCAATCAGCCC. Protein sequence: CASSLGDRVGNQP. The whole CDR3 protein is CASSLGDRVGNQPQHF.

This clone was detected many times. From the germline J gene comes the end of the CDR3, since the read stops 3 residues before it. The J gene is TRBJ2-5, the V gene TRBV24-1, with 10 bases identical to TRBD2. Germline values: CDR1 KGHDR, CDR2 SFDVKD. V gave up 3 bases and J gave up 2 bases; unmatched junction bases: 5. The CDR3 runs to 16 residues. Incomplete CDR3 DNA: TGTGCCACCAGTGATCCTAGCGGGGGAAATCAAGAGACC. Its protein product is CATSDPSGGNQET. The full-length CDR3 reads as CATSDPSGGNQETQYF.

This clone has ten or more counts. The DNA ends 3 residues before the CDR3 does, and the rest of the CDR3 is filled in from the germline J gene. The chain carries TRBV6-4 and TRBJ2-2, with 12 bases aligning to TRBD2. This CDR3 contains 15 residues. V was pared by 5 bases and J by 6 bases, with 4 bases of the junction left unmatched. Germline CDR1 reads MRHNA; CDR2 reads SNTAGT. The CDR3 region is CASSPSGGASGELFF. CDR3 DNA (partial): TGTGCCAGCAGTCCTAGCGGGGGGGCCTCCGGGGAG.

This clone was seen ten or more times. The CDR3: CASSLSGSTDTQYF. The covered CDR3 bases are TGTGCCAGCAGCCTTAGCGGGAGCACAGATACG. The J gene is TRBJ2-3, the V gene TRBV7-3, with TRBD2 matching over 7 bases. The read comes to an end 3 residues before the CDR3 does, leaving the germline J gene to fill in the end. CDR1 SGHTA and CDR2 FQGTGA come from the germline V gene. CDR3 size: 14 residues. With 5 bases clipped from V and 0 bases from J, the junction kept 2 bases outside the gene matches.

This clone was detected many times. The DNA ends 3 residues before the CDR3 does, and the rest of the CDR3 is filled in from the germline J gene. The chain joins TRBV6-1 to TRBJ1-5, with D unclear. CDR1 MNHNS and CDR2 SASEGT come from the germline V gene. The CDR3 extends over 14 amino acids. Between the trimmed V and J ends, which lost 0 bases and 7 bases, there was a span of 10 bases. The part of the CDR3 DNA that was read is TGTGCCAGCAGTGAAGCGCTGTCAGGACAGCCC. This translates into CASSEALSGQP. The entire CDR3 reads CASSEALSGQPQHF.

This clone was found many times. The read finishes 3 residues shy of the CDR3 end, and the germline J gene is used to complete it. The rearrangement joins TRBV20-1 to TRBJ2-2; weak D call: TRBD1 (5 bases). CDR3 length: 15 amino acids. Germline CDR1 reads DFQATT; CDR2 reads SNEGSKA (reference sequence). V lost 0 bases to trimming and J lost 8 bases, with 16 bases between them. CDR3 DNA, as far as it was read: TGCAGTGCTAGAGATGTAGAGTACGACAGTGGGGAG. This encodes CSARDVEYDSGE. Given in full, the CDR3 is CSARDVEYDSGELFF.

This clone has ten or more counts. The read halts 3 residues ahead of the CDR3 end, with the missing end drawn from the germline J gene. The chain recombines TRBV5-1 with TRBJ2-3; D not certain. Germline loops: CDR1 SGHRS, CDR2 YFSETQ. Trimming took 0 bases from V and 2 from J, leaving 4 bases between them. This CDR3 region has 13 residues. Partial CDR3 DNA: TGCGCCAGCAGCTTGGATCTCACAGATACG. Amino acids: CASSLDLTDT. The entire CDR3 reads CASSLDLTDTQYF.

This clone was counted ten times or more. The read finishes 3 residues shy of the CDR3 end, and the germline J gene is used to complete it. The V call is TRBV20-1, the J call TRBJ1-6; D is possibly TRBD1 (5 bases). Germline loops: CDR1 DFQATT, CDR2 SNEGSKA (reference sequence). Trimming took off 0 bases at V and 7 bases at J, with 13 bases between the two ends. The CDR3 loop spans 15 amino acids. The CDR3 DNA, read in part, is TGCAGTGCTAGAGAGGGGCAGACCCAGAATTCACCC. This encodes CSAREGQTQNSP. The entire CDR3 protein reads CSAREGQTQNSPLHF.